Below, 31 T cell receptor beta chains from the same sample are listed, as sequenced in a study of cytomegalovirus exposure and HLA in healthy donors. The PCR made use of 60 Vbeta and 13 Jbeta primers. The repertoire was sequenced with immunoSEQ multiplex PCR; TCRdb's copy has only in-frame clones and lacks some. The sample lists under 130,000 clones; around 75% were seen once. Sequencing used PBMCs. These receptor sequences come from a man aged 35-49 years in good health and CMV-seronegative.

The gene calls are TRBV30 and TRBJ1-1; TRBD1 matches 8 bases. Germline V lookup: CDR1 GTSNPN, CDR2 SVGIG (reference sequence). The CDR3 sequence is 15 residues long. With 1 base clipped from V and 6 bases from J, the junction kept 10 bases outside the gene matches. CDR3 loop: CAWSAPPAGGSEAFF. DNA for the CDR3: TGTGCCTGGAGTGCACCCCCGGCAGGGGGCTCTGAAGCTTTCTTT.

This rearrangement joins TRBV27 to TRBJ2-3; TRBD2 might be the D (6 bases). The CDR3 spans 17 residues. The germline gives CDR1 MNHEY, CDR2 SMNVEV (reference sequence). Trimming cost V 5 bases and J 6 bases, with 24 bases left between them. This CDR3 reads CASSQHPDYPGGDTQYF. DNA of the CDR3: TGTGCCAGCAGTCAACACCCGGACTACCCCGGCGGGGATACGCAGTATTTT.

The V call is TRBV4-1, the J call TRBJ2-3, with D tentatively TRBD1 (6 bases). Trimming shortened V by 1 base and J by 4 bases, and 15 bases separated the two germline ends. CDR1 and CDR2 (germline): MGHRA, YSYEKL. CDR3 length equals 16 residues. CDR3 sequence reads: CASSQGARGMADTQYF. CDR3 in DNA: TGCGCCAGCAGCCAAGGTGCCAGGGGTATGGCAGATACGCAGTATTTT.

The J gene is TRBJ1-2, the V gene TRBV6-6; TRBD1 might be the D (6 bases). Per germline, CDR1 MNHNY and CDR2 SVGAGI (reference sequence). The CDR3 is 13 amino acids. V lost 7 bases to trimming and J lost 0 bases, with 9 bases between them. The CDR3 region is CASIGQSNYGYTF. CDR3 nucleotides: TGTGCCAGCATCGGACAGTCTAACTATGGCTACACCTTC.

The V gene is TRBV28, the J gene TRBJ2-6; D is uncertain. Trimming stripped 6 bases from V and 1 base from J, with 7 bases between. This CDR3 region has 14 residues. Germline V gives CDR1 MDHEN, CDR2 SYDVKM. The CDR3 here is CASRTPSGANVLTF. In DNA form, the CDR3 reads TGTGCCAGCAGGACTCCTTCTGGGGCCAACGTCCTGACTTTC. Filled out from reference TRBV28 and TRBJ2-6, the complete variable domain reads DVKVTQSSRYLVKRTGEKVFLECVQDMDHENMFWYRQDPGLGLRLIYFSYDVKMKEKGDIPEGYSVSREKKERFSLILESASTNQTSMYLCASRTPSGANVLTFGAGSRLTVL.

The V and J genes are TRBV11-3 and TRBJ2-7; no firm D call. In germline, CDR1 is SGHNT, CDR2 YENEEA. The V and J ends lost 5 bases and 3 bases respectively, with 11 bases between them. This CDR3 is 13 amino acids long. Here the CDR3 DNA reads TGTGCCAGCAGCGCCGACATACTCTACGAGCAGTACTTC. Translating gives CASSADILYEQYF.

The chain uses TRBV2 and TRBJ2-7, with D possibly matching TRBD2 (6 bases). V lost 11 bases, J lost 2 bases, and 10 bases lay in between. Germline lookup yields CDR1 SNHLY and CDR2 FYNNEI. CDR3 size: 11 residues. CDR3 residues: CACGATYEQYF. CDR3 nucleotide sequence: TGTGCCTGCGGGGCGACCTACGAGCAGTACTTC. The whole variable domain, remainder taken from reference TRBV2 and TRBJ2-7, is EPEVTQTPSHQVTQMGQEVILRCVPISNHLYFYWYRQILGQKVEFLVSFYNNEISEKSEIFDDQFSVERPDGSNFTLKIRSTKLEDSAMYFCACGATYEQYFGPGTRLTVT.

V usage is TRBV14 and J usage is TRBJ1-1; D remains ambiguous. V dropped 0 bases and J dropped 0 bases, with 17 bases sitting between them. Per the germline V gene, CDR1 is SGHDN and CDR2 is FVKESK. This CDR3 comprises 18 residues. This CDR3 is CASSQDPTPWGVNTEAFF. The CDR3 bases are TGTGCCAGCAGCCAAGACCCCACCCCGTGGGGAGTGAACACTGAAGCTTTCTTT.

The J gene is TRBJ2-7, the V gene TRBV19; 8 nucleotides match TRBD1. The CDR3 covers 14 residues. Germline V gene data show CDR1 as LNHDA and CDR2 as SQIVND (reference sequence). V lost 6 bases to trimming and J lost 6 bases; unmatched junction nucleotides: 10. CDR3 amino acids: CASRPGTGLGEQYF. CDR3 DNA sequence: TGTGCCAGTAGACCCGGGACAGGACTCGGCGAGCAGTACTTC.

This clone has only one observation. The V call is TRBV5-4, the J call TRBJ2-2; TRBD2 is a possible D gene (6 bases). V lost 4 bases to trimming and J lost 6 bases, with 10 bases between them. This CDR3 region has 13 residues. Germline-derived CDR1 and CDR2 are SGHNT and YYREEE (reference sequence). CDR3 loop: CASSKDYPGELFF. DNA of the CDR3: TGTGCCAGCAGCAAGGACTACCCCGGGGAGCTGTTTTTT.

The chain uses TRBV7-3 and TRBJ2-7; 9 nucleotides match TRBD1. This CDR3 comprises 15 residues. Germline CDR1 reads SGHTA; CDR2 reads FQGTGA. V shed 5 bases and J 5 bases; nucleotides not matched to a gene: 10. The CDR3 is CASSPGGTGSHEQYF. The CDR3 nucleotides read TGTGCCAGCAGCCCCGGGGGGACAGGGTCCCACGAGCAGTACTTC.

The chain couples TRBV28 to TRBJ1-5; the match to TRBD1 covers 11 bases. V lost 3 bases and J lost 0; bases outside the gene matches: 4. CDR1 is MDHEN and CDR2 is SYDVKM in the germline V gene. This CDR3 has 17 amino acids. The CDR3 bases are TGTGCCAGCAGTTTGGGACAGGGGGGGTATAGCAATCAGCCCCAGCATTTT. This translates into CASSLGQGGYSNQPQHF.

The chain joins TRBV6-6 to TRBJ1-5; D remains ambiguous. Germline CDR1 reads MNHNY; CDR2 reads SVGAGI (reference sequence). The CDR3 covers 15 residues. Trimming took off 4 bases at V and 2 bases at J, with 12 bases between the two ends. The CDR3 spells CASSSPGGGNQPQHF. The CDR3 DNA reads TGTGCCAGCAGTTCCCCTGGCGGGGGCAATCAGCCCCAGCATTTT.

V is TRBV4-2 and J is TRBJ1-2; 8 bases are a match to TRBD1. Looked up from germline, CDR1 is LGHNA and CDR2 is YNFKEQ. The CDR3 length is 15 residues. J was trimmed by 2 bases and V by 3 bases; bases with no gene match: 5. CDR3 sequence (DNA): TGTGCCAGCAGCCAGGAACGGACAGGGAACTATGGCTACACCTTC. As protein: CASSQERTGNYGYTF.

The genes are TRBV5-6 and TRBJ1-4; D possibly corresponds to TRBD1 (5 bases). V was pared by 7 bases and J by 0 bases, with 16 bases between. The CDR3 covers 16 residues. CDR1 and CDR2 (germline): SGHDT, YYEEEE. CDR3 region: CASRPLEGATNEKLFF. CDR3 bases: TGTGCCAGCCGACCCCTGGAAGGGGCAACTAATGAAAAACTGTTTTTT.

CDR3 amino acids: CASSRGQGSGEQYF. The DNA for the CDR3 is TGTGCCAGCAGCAGGGGACAGGGGTCGGGGGAGCAGTACTTC. The V and J genes are TRBV6-5 and TRBJ2-7, with 10 bases fitting TRBD1. V shed 6 bases and J 7 bases; nucleotides not matched to a gene: 9. The CDR3 totals 14 residues. CDR1 MNHEY and CDR2 SVGAGI come from the germline V gene.

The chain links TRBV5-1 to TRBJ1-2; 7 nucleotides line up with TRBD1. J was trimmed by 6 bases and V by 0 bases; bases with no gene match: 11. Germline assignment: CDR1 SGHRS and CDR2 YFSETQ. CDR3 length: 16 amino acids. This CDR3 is CASSLGSGGGGHGYTF. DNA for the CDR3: TGCGCCAGCAGCTTGGGGTCCGGAGGGGGCGGACATGGCTACACCTTC.

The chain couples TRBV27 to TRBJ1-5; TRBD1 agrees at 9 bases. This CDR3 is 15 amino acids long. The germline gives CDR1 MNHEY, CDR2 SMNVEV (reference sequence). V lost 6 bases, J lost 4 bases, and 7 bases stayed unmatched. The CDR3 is CASSSLGTGNQPQHF. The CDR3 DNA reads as TGTGCCAGCAGCAGCTTGGGGACAGGGAATCAGCCCCAGCATTTT.

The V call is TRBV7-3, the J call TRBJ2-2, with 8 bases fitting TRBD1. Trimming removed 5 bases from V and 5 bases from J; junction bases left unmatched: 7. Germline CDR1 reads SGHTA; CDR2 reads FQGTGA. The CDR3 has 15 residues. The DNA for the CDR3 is TGTGCCAGCAGCGCGACAGGGGTTTCGACCGGGGAGCTGTTTTTT. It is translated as CASSATGVSTGELFF.

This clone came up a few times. The chain's CDR3 is CASSVRTGSSYNEQFF. Here the CDR3 DNA reads TGTGCCAGCAGCGTAAGGACAGGGAGCTCCTACAATGAGCAGTTCTTC. The J gene is TRBJ2-1, the V gene TRBV9; 8 nucleotides align to TRBD1. Germline V gene lookup returns CDR1 SGDLS and CDR2 YYNGEE. CDR3 length: 16 residues. J was trimmed by 0 bases and V by 1 base; bases with no gene match: 3.

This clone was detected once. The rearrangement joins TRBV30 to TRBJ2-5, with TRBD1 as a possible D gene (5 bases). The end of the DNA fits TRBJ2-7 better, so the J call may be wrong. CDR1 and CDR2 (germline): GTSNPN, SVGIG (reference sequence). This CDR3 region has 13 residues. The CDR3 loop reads CAWSGGSSYEQYF. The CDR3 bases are TGTGCCTGGAGTGGGGGCAGCTCCTACGAGCAGTACTTC.

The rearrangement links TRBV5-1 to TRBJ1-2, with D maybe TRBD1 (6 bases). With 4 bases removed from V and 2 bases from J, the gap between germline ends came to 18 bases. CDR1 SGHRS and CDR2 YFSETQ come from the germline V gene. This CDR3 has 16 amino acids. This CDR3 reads CASSLDSGQQNYGYTF. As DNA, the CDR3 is TGCGCCAGCAGCCTCGATTCTGGACAGCAAAACTATGGCTACACCTTC.

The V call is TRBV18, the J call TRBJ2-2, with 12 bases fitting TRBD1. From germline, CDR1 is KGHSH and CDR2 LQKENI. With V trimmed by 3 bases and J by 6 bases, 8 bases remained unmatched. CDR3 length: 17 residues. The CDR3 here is CASSPQTGTGGSGELFF. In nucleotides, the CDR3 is TGTGCCAGCTCACCTCAAACCGGGACAGGGGGCTCCGGGGAGCTGTTTTTT. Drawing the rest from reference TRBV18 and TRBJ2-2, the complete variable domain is NAGVMQNPRHLVRRRGQEARLRCSPMKGHSHVYWYRQLPEEGLKFMVYLQKENIIDESGMPKERFSAEFPKEGPSILRIQQVVRGDSAAYFCASSPQTGTGGSGELFFGEGSRLTVL.

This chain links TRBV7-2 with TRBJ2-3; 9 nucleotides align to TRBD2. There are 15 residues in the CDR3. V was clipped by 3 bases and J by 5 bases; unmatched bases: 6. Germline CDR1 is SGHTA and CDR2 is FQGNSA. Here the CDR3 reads CASSFHGTSQDTQYF. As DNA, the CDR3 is TGTGCCAGCAGCTTCCACGGGACTAGCCAAGATACGCAGTATTTT.

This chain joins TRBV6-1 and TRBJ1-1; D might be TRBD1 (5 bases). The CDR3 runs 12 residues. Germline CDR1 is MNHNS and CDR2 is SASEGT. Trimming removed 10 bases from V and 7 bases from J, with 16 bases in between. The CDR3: CATLPTVLEAFF. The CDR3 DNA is TGTGCCACCCTTCCGACAGTTCTTGAAGCTTTCTTT.

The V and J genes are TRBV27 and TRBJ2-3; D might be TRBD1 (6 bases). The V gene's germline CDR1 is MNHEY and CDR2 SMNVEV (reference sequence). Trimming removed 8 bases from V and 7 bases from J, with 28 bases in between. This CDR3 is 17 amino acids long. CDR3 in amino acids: CASRFGTTRLSRNTQYF. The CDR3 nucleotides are TGTGCCAGCCGCTTCGGGACAACTAGACTCTCAAGAAATACGCAGTATTTT.

CDR3 sequence: CASSITGGPQETQYF. For the CDR3, the DNA is TGTGCCAGTAGTATCACGGGGGGCCCGCAAGAGACCCAGTACTTC. The V call is TRBV19, the J call TRBJ2-5; possible D gene TRBD2, 7 bases. V was cut by 3 bases and J by 2 bases, with 13 bases left in between. CDR3 length equals 15 residues. Germline assignment: CDR1 LNHDA and CDR2 SQIVND (reference sequence).

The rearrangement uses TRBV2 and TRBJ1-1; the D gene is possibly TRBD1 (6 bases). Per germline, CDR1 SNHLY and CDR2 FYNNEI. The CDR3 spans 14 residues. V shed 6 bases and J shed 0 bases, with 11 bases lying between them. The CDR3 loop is CASSVDRMNTEAFF. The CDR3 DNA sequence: TGTGCCAGCAGCGTAGACAGGATGAACACTGAAGCTTTCTTT. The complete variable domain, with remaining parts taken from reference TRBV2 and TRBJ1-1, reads EPEVTQTPSHQVTQMGQEVILRCVPISNHLYFYWYRQILGQKVEFLVSFYNNEISEKSEIFDDQFSVERPDGSNFTLKIRSTKLEDSAMYFCASSVDRMNTEAFFGQGTRLTVV.

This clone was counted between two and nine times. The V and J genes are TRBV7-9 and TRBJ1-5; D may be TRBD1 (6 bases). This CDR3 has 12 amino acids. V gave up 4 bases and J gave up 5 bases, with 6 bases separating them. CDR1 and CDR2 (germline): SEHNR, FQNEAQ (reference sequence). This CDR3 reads CASSYRDQPQHF. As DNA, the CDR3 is TGTGCCAGCAGCTACAGGGATCAGCCCCAGCATTTT.

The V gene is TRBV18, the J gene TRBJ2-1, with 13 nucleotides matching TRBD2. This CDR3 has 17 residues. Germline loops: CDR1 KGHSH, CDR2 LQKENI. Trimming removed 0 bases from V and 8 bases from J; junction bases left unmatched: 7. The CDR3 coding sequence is TGTGCCAGCTCACCACCAACGGGGACTAGCGGGGCCTATGAGCAGTTCTTC. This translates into CASSPPTGTSGAYEQFF.

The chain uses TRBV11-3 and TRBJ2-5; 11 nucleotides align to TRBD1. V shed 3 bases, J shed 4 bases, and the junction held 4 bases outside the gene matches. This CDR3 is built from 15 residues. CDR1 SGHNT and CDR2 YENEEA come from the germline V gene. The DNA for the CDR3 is TGTGCCAGCAGCTTGGACAGGGGGCCTATAGAGACCCAGTACTTC. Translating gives CASSLDRGPIETQYF. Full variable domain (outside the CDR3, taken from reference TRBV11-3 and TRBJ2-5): EAGVVQSPRYKIIEKKQPVAFWCNPISGHNTLYWYLQNLGQGPELLIRYENEEAVDDSQLPKDRFSAERLKGVDSTLKIQPAELGDSAVYLCASSLDRGPIETQYFGPGTRLLVL.